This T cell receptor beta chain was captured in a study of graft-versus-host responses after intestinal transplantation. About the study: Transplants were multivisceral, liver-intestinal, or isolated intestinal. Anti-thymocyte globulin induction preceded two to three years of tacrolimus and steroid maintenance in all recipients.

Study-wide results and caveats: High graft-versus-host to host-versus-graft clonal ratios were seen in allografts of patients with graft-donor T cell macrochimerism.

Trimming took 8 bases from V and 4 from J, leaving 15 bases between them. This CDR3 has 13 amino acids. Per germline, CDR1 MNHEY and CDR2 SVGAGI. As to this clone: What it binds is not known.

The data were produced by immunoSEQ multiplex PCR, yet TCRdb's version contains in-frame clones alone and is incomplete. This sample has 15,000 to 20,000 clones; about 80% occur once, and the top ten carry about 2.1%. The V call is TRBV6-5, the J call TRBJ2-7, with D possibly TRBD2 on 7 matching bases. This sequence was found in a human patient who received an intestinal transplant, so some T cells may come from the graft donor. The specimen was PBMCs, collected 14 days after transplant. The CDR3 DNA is TGTGCCAGCCGAGGGGGGGAGAAGTACGAGCAGTACTTC. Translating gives CASRGGEKYEQYF.